This entry lists 18 T cell receptor beta chains sequenced from one sample in a study of blood T cell repertoires in COVID-19. The assay was immunoSEQ multiplex PCR, and TCRdb's table has in-frame clones only and misses some. This table holds roughly 230,000 clones, 89% found once. The source material was peripheral blood. The receptor set was obtained from a woman in her forties who had recovered from COVID-19.

CDR3 protein: CASSYGGETQYF. DNA of the CDR3: TGTGCCAGCAGTTATGGAGGGGAGACCCAGTACTTC. The chain uses TRBV6-5 and TRBJ2-5; maybe TRBD2 (6 bases). Trimming left V 3 bases short and J 5 bases short, with 7 bases between. The CDR3 is made up of 12 amino acids. Germline-derived CDR1 and CDR2 are MNHEY and SVGAGI.

The V and J genes are TRBV4-3 and TRBJ1-6, with 7 bases aligning to TRBD1. The CDR3 has 18 amino acids. Germline trimming cut 0 bases from V and 1 base from J; bases unmatched to any gene: 6. CDR1 is LGHNA and CDR2 is YSLEER in the germline V gene. As DNA, the CDR3 is TGCGCCAGCAGCCAAGATTTGTACAGGGGTTCCTATAATTCACCCCTCCACTTT. Residues: CASSQDLYRGSYNSPLHF.

The chain uses TRBV2 and TRBJ2-5; D is unclear. Germline V gene data show CDR1 as SNHLY and CDR2 as FYNNEI. The CDR3 is 14 amino acids. Trimming cost V 2 bases and J 0 bases, with 7 bases left between them. CDR3 sequence (DNA): TGTGCCAGCAGTGAAAGAGTGTACCAAGAGACCCAGTACTTC. The encoded protein is CASSERVYQETQYF.

This rearrangement joins TRBV14 to TRBJ1-1, with no clear D. The CDR3 has 13 residues. CDR1 and CDR2 (germline): SGHDN, FVKESK. Trimming shortened V by 5 bases and J by 0 bases, and 7 bases separated the two germline ends. As DNA, the CDR3 is TGTGCCAGCAGCAATGGCCTGAACACTGAAGCTTTCTTT. It codes for CASSNGLNTEAFF.

V and J are TRBV11-3 and TRBJ2-1; 8 bases fit TRBD1. This CDR3 contains 15 residues. Germline V gene sequence: CDR1 SGHNT, CDR2 YENEEA. Trimming removed 5 bases from V and 0 bases from J; junction bases left unmatched: 3. Written as DNA, the CDR3 is TGTGCCAGCAGCAACGGACAGGGCTCCTACAATGAGCAGTTCTTC. It translates to CASSNGQGSYNEQFF.

The chain combines TRBV5-4 with TRBJ2-2; 13 bases are a match to TRBD2. Losses at the gene ends were 5 bases for V and 0 bases for J; bases not matched to a gene: 7. This CDR3 comprises 18 residues. Germline-derived CDR1 and CDR2 are SGHNT and YYREEE (reference sequence). The chain's CDR3 is CASSNRLAGGANTGELFF. CDR3 in DNA: TGTGCCAGCAGTAACAGACTAGCGGGGGGCGCGAACACCGGGGAGCTGTTTTTT.

The rearrangement links TRBV27 to TRBJ1-2; D possibly corresponds to TRBD1 (6 bases). The CDR3 consists of 13 residues. Germline-derived CDR1 and CDR2 are MNHEY and SMNVEV (reference sequence). Trimming removed 6 bases from V and 4 bases from J, with 12 bases in between. In nucleotides, the CDR3 is TGTGCCAGCAGCAGCGACAGGCTCTATGGCTACACCTTC. Translating it yields CASSSDRLYGYTF.

Here the CDR3 DNA reads TGTGCCAGCAGCTTGAGGACAAGCACGTATGGCTACACCTTC. Translation: CASSLRTSTYGYTF. The chain combines TRBV5-4 with TRBJ1-2; a possible D gene is TRBD1 (5 bases). Germline V gene lookup returns CDR1 SGHNT and CDR2 YYREEE (reference sequence). Trimming cost V 1 base and J 5 bases, with 12 bases left between them. The length of the CDR3 is 14 residues.

The chain employs TRBV2 and TRBJ2-1; 9 nucleotides agree with TRBD2. J was trimmed by 4 bases and V by 4 bases; bases with no gene match: 5. CDR1 and CDR2 (germline): SNHLY, FYNNEI. CDR3 length: 15 residues. CDR3 residues: CASSAGTSFYNEQFF. The CDR3 coding sequence is TGTGCCAGCAGTGCCGGGACTAGCTTTTACAATGAGCAGTTCTTC.

The sample holds a few counts of this clone. The rearrangement uses TRBV3-1 (or the pseudogene TRBV3-2) and TRBJ1-1, with 8 bases lining up with TRBD1. Germline CDR1 is LGHDT and CDR2 is YNNKEL (reference sequence). This CDR3 is 14 amino acids long. V lost 3 bases, J lost 5 bases, and 5 bases stayed unmatched. This chain's CDR3 is CASSHPGGRTEAFF. In DNA, the CDR3 is TGTGCCAGCAGCCACCCAGGGGGCCGAACTGAAGCTTTCTTT.

The J gene is TRBJ2-7, the V gene TRBV3-1 (or the pseudogene TRBV3-2); D is possibly TRBD1 (6 bases). Trimming pared 3 bases from V and 2 bases from J, leaving 8 bases between. This CDR3 spans 13 amino acids. CDR1 is LGHDT, CDR2 YNNKEL, per germline (reference sequence). The chain's CDR3 is CASSHAGAYEQYF. The CDR3 DNA sequence: TGTGCCAGCAGCCACGCAGGGGCCTACGAGCAGTACTTC.

The V gene is TRBV19, the J gene TRBJ1-1, with 8 nucleotides matching TRBD1. Germline CDR1 reads LNHDA; CDR2 reads SQIVND (reference sequence). Losses at the gene ends were 4 bases for V and 6 bases for J; bases not matched to a gene: 10. This CDR3 is 15 amino acids long. The CDR3 region has the DNA TGTGCCAGTAGTACCACCCCCGGGACAGGATCTGAAGCTTTCTTT. Its translation is CASSTTPGTGSEAFF.

The CDR3 sequence is CASSLAGGNGYTF. The DNA for the CDR3 is TGCGCCAGCAGCTTAGCTGGGGGCAACGGCTACACCTTC. V and J are TRBV5-1 and TRBJ1-2; a weak D match, TRBD1 (6 bases). The CDR3 contains 13 residues. V dropped 2 bases and J dropped 8 bases, with 13 bases sitting between them. The germline CDR1 and CDR2 sequences are SGHRS and YFSETQ.

V is TRBV29-1 and J is TRBJ2-5; 7 positions agree with TRBD2. This CDR3 spans 12 amino acids. The V segment lost 7 bases and the J segment 2 bases; nucleotides outside the gene matches: 4. Germline CDR1 and CDR2: SQVTM and ANQGSEA. DNA for the CDR3: TGCAGCGCCGGAGCGGGGCAAGAGACCCAGTACTTC. Translated: CSAGAGQETQYF. Looking up the rest from reference TRBV29-1 and TRBJ2-5 gives the full variable domain: SAVISQKPSRDICQRGTSLTIQCQVDSQVTMMFWYRQQPGQSLTLIATANQGSEATYESGFVIDKFPISRPNLTFSTLTVSNMSPEDSSIYLCSAGAGQETQYFGPGTRLLVL.

The rearrangement uses TRBV19 and TRBJ1-5; 9 nucleotides line up with TRBD1. CDR3 length equals 14 residues. Trimming removed 10 bases from V and 2 bases from J; junction bases left unmatched: 6. Germline V gene sequence: CDR1 LNHDA, CDR2 SQIVND (reference sequence). CDR3 residues: CATKDRGGNQPQHF. CDR3 sequence (DNA): TGTGCCACTAAGGACAGGGGTGGCAATCAGCCCCAGCATTTT.

For the CDR3, the DNA is TGCAGCGTCAAATTATTGGGGCAGCCTAATGAAAAACTGTTTTTT. It encodes CSVKLLGQPNEKLFF. This sequence joins TRBV29-1 and TRBJ1-4; D is possibly TRBD1 (5 bases). This CDR3 contains 15 residues. Trimming took off 6 bases at V and 3 bases at J, with 17 bases between the two ends. Per germline, CDR1 SQVTM and CDR2 ANQGSEA.

This clone was seen just once. The genes are TRBV6-5 and TRBJ2-7, with D possibly being TRBD1 (6 bases). This CDR3 has 13 residues. V was cut by 8 bases and J by 2 bases, with 13 bases left in between. Germline lookup yields CDR1 MNHEY and CDR2 SVGAGI. Here the CDR3 reads CASGTQGTYEQYF. The CDR3 coding sequence is TGTGCCAGCGGGACACAGGGTACCTACGAGCAGTACTTC.

The chain has TRBV11-2 and TRBJ1-2; a weak D match, TRBD1 (6 bases). The germline V gene encodes CDR1 SGHAT and CDR2 FQNNGV. The CDR3 is 17 residues long. V shed 6 bases and J shed 2 bases, with 22 bases lying between them. The CDR3 spells CASSQNRDPTENYGYTF. The CDR3 coding sequence is TGTGCCAGCAGTCAAAACAGGGACCCCACCGAAAACTATGGCTACACCTTC.